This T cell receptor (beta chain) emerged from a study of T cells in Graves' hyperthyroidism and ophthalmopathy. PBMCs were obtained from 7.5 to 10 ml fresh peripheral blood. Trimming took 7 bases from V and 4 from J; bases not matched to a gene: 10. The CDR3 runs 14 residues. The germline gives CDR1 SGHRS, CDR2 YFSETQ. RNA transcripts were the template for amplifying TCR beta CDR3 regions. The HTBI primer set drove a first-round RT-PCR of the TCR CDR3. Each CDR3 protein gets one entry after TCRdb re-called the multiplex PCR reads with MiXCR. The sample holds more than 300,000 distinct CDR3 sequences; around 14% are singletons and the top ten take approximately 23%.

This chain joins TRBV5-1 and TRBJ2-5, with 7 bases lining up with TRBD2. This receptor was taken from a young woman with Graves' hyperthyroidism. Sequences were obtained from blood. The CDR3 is CASASISGGETQYF. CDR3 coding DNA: TGCGCCAGCGCCTCCATTTCGGGGGGAGAGACCCAGTACTTC.